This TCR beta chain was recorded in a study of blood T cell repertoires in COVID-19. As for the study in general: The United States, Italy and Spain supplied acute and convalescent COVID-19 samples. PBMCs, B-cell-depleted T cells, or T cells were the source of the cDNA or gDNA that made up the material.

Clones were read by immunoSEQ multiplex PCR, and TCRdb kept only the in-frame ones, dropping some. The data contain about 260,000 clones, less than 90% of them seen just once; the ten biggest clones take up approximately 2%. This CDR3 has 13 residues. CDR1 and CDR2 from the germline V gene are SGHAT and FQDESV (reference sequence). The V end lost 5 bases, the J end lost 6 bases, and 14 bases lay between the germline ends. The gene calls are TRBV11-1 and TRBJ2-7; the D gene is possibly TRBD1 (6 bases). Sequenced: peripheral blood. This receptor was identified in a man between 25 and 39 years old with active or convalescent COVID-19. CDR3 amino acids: CASSLVQGGEQYF. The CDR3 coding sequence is TGTGCCAGCAGCCTCGTTCAAGGGGGCGAGCAGTACTTC.